This TCR beta chain was identified during a study of blood T cell repertoires in COVID-19. In terms of age and location, participants ranged from roughly 18 to 95 years and lived in about two dozen US areas. Self-reported history from a screening survey and questionnaire set each donor's cohort. Donors in Cohort 3 counted as recovered after two negative PCRs, clearance, or symptom resolution. Study processing details: Amplification with reference gene primers provided the estimates of nucleated cell counts. Profiling relied on immunoSEQ multiplex PCR, and the TCRdb table lists in-frame clones only, not all of them. V and J calls and clone size follow that table, whereas D and trimming were derived from the DNA. This table holds about 320,000 clones, about 87% found once. In germline, CDR1 is LNHNV, CDR2 YYDKDF (reference sequence). The CDR3 spans 10 residues. Trimming left V 10 bases short and J 6 bases short, with 9 bases between.

Sequencing input: PBMCs or T cells enriched from blood (not recorded which). This clonotype was sampled from a woman under 30 who had recovered from COVID-19. This chain joins TRBV15 and TRBJ2-5, with a possible D match to TRBD2 (5 bases). The CDR3 spells CAKEAKTQYF. As DNA, the CDR3 is TGTGCCAAGGAGGCGAAGACCCAGTACTTC.